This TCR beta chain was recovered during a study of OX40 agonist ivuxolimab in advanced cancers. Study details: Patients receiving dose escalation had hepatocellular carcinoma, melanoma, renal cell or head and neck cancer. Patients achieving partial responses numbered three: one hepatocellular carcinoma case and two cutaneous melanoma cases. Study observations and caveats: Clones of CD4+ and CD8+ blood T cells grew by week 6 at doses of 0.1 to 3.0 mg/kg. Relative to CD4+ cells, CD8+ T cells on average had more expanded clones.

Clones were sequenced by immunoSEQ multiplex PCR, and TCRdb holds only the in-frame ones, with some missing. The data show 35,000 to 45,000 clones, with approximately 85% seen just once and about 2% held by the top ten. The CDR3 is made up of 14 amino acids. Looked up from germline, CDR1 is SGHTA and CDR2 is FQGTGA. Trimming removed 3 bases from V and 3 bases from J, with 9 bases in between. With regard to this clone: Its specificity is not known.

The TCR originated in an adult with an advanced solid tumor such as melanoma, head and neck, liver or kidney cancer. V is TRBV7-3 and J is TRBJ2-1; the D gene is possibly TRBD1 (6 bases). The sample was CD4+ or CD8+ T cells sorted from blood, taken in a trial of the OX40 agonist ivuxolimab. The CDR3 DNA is TGTGCCAGCAGCTTCAGGACAGACTACAATGAGCAGTTCTTC. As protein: CASSFRTDYNEQFF.